This T cell receptor (beta chain) appears in the sequencing data of a study of blood T cell repertoires in COVID-19. This CDR3 comprises 17 residues. V lost 4 bases to trimming and J lost 6 bases, with 24 bases between them. The germline V gene has CDR1 SGDLS and CDR2 YYNGEE. Produced via immunoSEQ multiplex PCR; TCRdb's table is partial and in-frame only. The profile shows 120,000 to 150,000 clones, 80% to 90% of them singletons. The sample taken for sequencing was peripheral blood. This TCR came from a man older than 75 with acute or convalescent COVID-19. The rearrangement uses TRBV9 and TRBJ2-3; TRBD2 might be the D (5 bases). For the CDR3, the DNA is TGTGCCAGCAGCCCCACGGGTACTACGAGGGCCCCGGATACGCAGTATTTT. Its protein product is CASSPTGTTRAPDTQYF.